These 2 T cell receptor beta chains were all obtained from the same sample, sequenced in a study of T cells after posttransplantation cyclophosphamide. The method was immunoSEQ multiplex PCR; TCRdb's version includes in-frame clones alone and lacks a portion of them. The data show 32,000 or so clones, 80% to 90% seen once. The sample taken for sequencing was PBMCs. These receptors all stem from a woman aged 40 to 50 with a blood cancer, CMV-positive, and with a related stem cell donor.

The chain joins TRBV19 to TRBJ2-7; D possibly corresponds to TRBD1 (5 bases). Germline values: CDR1 LNHDA, CDR2 SQIVND (reference sequence). The CDR3 has 13 residues. Trimming stripped 0 bases from V and 6 bases from J, with 9 bases between. The DNA of the CDR3 is TGTGCCAGTAGTATAGATCTAAGGGGCGAGCAGTACTTC. Translating gives CASSIDLRGEQYF.

The V and J genes are TRBV10-1 and TRBJ2-3; D unresolved. Germline values: CDR1 WNHNN, CDR2 SYGVQD (reference sequence). With 1 base removed from V and 3 bases from J, the gap between germline ends came to 5 bases. This CDR3 region has 13 residues. The CDR3 sequence is CASSEYSTDTQYF. CDR3 nucleotide sequence: TGCGCCAGCAGTGAGTATTCGACAGATACGCAGTATTTT.